A selection of T cell receptor beta chains follows, all from one sample in a study of Graves' ophthalmopathy and Graves' hyperthyroidism. TCRdb reprocessed the multiplex PCR reads with MiXCR, giving one entry per CDR3 protein. Altogether almost 750,000 distinct CDR3 sequences are present, 40% being singletons, with the ten largest covering roughly 46%. Sequencing was performed on peripheral blood. Receptors were obtained from an adult man with Graves' ophthalmopathy. Each CDR3 is given with its conserved first and last residue. The D gene is left open where the match is weak. Rows give clone size only sometimes, using once, few, many, or a class for an expanded clone.

once,NA,TRBV2,TRBJ1-4,TGTGCCAGCAGTGACCCGCCAAGAGGGAATGAAAAACTGTTTTTT,CASSDPPRGNEKLFF
NA,TRBD2,TRBV7-2,TRBJ2-5,TGTGCCAGCAGCCCAGATAGCGGGAGGGCCTCCGGAGAGCAGTACTTC,CASSPDSGRASGEQYF
many,NA,TRBV10-3,TRBJ2-5,TGTGCCATCAGTGAGGCCGCGGAGTTGGAGACCCAGTACTTC,CAISEAAELETQYF
few,TRBD1,TRBV20-1,TRBJ1-6,TGCAGTGCTAGACCCGACGTACAGGGGTTATGGAATTCACCCCTCCACTTT,CSARPDVQGLWNSPLHF
NA,NA,TRBV19,TRBJ2-2,TGTGCCAGTAGTATAGTCCCGGGACTCAACACCGGGGAGCTGTTTTTT,CASSIVPGLNTGELFF
NA,NA,TRBV7-9,TRBJ2-7,TGTGCCAGCAGCCCCCAGACCGAGCCCTACGAGCAGTACTTC,CASSPQTEPYEQYF
NA,TRBD1,TRBV12-3/TRBV12-4,TRBJ2-5,TGTGCCAGCAGGCCCGGGACAGGGTTGGAGACCCAGTACTTC,CASRPGTGLETQYF
NA,NA,TRBV15,TRBJ1-3,TGTGCCACCAGGGAGGGAAACACCATATATTTT,CATREGNTIYF
NA,NA,TRBV15,TRBJ1-5,TGTGCCACCCGCAGAGTTGCCGGACATAGCAATCAGCCCCAGCATTTT,CATRRVAGHSNQPQHF
many,NA,TRBV19,TRBJ1-1,TGTGCCAGTAGTATGCGGCCCTGGGACACTGAAGCTTTCTTT,CASSMRPWDTEAFF
NA,TRBD1,TRBV29-1,TRBJ2-5,TGCAGCGTTGAAGAGGCAGGGGGCGTGGGAGAGACCCAGTACTTC,CSVEEAGGVGETQYF
few,NA,TRBV24-1,TRBJ1-5,TGTGCCAGCAGTTTAATAGGGCAGCCCCAGCATTTT,CASSLIGQPQHF
NA,NA,TRBV4-2,TRBJ2-7,TGTGCCAGCAGCGGACGGGACGGCGGCCAGCACTTC,CASSGRDGGQHF
NA,NA,TRBV12-3/TRBV12-4,TRBJ1-2,TGTGCCAGCAGGGAAGGAGGGCGGAATGGCTACACCTTC,CASREGGRNGYTF
many,TRBD2,TRBV10-3,TRBJ2-7,TGTGCCATCAGCCGGACTAGCGGTAACTACGAGCAGTACTTC,CAISRTSGNYEQYF
NA,NA,TRBV29-1,TRBJ1-2,TGCAGCTTAGCCGCCGTGAACTATGGCTACACCTTC,CSLAAVNYGYTF